The source of this T cell receptor (beta chain) is a study of OX40 agonist ivuxolimab in advanced cancers. Notes on the study in general: Expanded clones were, on average, more numerous in CD8+ T cells than in CD4+. Normalized expansion of T-cell clones was also low for some nonresponders.

As concerns this clone: Its antigen is as yet unknown.

Germline V gene data show CDR1 as LNHDA and CDR2 as SQIVND (reference sequence). Trimming pared 5 bases from V and 8 bases from J, leaving 18 bases between. The CDR3 covers 14 residues. Data came from immunoSEQ multiplex PCR; TCRdb stores just in-frame clones and leaves some out. The table lists about 77,000 clones, over 75% of them singletons, with over 3.5% in the top ten. The chain employs TRBV19 and TRBJ1-2; unclear D gene. This receptor was identified in an adult with an advanced solid tumor such as melanoma, head and neck, liver or kidney cancer. Sequenced material: CD4+ or CD8+ T cells sorted from blood, taken in a trial of the OX40 agonist ivuxolimab. CDR3 nucleotides: TGTGCCAGTAGTCAACGGGTCGGCGCGTCGGGCTACACCTTC. Its translation: CASSQRVGASGYTF.